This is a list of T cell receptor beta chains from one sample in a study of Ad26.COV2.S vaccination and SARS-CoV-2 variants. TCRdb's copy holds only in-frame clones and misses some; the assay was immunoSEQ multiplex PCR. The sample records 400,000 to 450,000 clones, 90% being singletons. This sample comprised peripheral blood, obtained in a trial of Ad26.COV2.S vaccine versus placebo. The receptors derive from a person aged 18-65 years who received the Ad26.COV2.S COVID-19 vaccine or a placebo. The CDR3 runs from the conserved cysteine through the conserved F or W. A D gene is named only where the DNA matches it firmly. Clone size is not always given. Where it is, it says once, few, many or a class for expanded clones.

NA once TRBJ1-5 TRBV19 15 CASSIGESSNQPQHF TGTGCCAGTAGCATAGGGGAGTCTAGCAATCAGCCCCAGCATTTT
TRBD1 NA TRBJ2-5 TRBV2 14 CASISDRGLETQYF TGTGCCAGCATATCGGACAGGGGGCTTGAGACCCAGTACTTC
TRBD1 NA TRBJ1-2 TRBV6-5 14 CASCPTGSMNGYTF TGTGCCAGCTGCCCGACAGGGTCTATGAATGGCTACACCTTC
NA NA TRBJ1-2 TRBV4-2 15 CASSPGTGRGYGYTF TGTGCCAGCAGCCCCGGGACTGGGAGGGGCTATGGCTACACCTTC
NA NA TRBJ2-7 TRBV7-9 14 CASSFLSGAEEQYF TGTGCCAGCAGCTTCCTTAGCGGAGCGGAAGAGCAGTACTTC
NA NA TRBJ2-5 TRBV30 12 CAWSPRGETQYF TGTGCCTGGAGTCCGAGGGGGGAGACCCAGTACTTC
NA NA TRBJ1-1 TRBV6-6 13 CASSLGSIDEGFF TGTGCCAGCAGTCTCGGGTCCATCGACGAAGGTTTCTTT
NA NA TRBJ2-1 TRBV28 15 CASSRGPSSYNEQFF TGTGCCAGCAGCCGGGGGCCGAGCTCCTACAATGAGCAGTTCTTC
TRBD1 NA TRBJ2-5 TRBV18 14 CASSPGTVQETQYF TGTGCCAGCTCACCTGGGACAGTTCAAGAGACCCAGTACTTC
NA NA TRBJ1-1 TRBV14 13 CASSQEQDTEAFF TGTGCCAGCAGCCAAGAACAGGACACTGAAGCTTTCTTT
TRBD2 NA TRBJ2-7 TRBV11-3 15 CASSSGLAANHEQYF TGTGCCAGCAGCTCGGGACTAGCGGCTAACCACGAGCAGTACTTC
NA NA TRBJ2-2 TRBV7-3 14 CASSLELNTGELFF TGTGCCAGCAGCTTGGAGCTGAACACCGGGGAGCTGTTTTTT
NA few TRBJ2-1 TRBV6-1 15 CASSEMAGAYNEQFF TGTGCCAGCAGTGAAATGGCGGGGGCTTACAATGAGCAGTTCTTC
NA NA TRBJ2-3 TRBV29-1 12 CSGWDNTDTQYF TGCAGCGGGTGGGACAACACAGATACGCAGTATTTT
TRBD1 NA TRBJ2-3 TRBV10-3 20 CAISDPFAQKGDRGTDTQYF TGTGCCATCAGTGACCCTTTCGCCCAAAAGGGGGACAGGGGAACAGATACGCAGTATTTT
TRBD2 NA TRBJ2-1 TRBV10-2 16 CASSDIAGGSGSEQFF TGCGCCAGCAGTGATATAGCGGGAGGGTCGGGCAGTGAGCAGTTCTTC
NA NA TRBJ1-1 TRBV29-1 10 CSVADTEAFF TGCAGCGTTGCGGACACTGAAGCTTTCTTT
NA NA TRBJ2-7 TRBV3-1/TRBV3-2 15 CASSGVRGREGEQYF TGTGCCAGCAGCGGAGTCAGAGGACGGGAAGGCGAGCAGTACTTC
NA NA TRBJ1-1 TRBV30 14 CAWGPGHWNTEAFF TGTGCCTGGGGCCCCGGACACTGGAACACTGAAGCTTTCTTT
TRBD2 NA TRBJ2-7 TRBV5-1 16 CASSQARLAGVYEQYF TGCGCCAGCAGCCAGGCCCGCCTAGCGGGAGTATACGAGCAGTACTTC
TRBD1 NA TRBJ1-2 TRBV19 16 CASSPWTGKEGYGYTF TGTGCCAGTAGTCCCTGGACAGGGAAGGAGGGGTATGGCTACACCTTC
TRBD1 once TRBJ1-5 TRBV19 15 CASSIQGERNQPQHF TGTGCCAGTAGTATACAGGGGGAACGGAATCAGCCCCAGCATTTT
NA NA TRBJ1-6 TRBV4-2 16 CASSQESRIAESPLHF TGTGCCAGCAGCCAAGAATCCAGGATTGCAGAATCACCCCTCCACTTT
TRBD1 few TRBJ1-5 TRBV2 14 CASSPDRGSQPQHF TGTGCCAGCAGCCCAGACAGGGGCAGCCAGCCCCAGCATTTT
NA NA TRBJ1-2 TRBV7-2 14 CASSSDSLDYGYTF TGTGCCAGCAGCTCGGACAGCCTAGACTATGGCTACACCTTC
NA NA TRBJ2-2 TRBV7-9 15 CASSFDTTSIGELFF TGTGCCAGCAGCTTCGACACCACTAGCATCGGGGAGCTGTTTTTT
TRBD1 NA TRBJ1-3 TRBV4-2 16 CASSSRTGTSGNTIYF TGTGCCAGCAGCTCCCGGACAGGAACCTCTGGAAACACCATATATTTT